This entry lists 26 T cell receptor beta chains sequenced from one sample in a study of blood T cell repertoires in COVID-19. The data were produced by immunoSEQ multiplex PCR, yet TCRdb's version contains in-frame clones alone and is incomplete. Among a few hundred thousand clones listed, about 86% were seen once. The sequenced sample consisted of PBMCs or T cells enriched from blood (not recorded which). The receptors were sampled from a man aged 30 to 39 with acute COVID-19.

V usage is TRBV19 and J usage is TRBJ2-1; 10 nucleotides agree with TRBD1. Germline assignment: CDR1 LNHDA and CDR2 SQIVND (reference sequence). V shed 4 bases and J 4 bases; nucleotides not matched to a gene: 4. The CDR3 length is 15 residues. The CDR3 bases are TGTGCCAGTAGTACTCGGACAGGGGGTTACAATGAGCAGTTCTTC. Amino acids: CASSTRTGGYNEQFF.

Written as DNA, the CDR3 is TGCGCCAGCAGCCCAAGGGGGGGGCTAACAGATACGCAGTATTTT. This sequence encodes CASSPRGGLTDTQYF. The genes are TRBV10-1 and TRBJ2-3; tentatively, D is TRBD2 (7 bases). V lost 6 bases to trimming and J lost 3 bases, with 16 bases between them. The CDR3 covers 15 residues. Germline V gene data show CDR1 as WNHNN and CDR2 as SYGVQD (reference sequence).

The V gene is TRBV28, the J gene TRBJ1-2; D gene ambiguous. In germline, CDR1 is MDHEN, CDR2 SYDVKM. Trimming pared 2 bases from V and 6 bases from J, leaving 16 bases between. There are 15 residues in the CDR3. CDR3 in DNA: TGTGCCAGCAGTTTAGACGGACGGTCCGGGGATGGCTACACCTTC. Amino acid sequence: CASSLDGRSGDGYTF.

V usage is TRBV12-3 or TRBV12-4 and J usage is TRBJ2-2; D is undetermined. This CDR3 has 12 residues. Trimming stripped 7 bases from V and 9 bases from J, with 12 bases between. In DNA, the CDR3 is TGTGCCAGCACCCCTGGTTACTGGGAGCTGTTTTTT. The encoded protein is CASTPGYWELFF.

J is TRBJ1-2 and V is TRBV5-1, with a weak D call TRBD1 (6 bases). The ends were cut back, 1 base at V and 3 bases at J, with 10 bases in the middle. In germline, CDR1 is SGHRS, CDR2 YFSETQ. The CDR3 runs to 14 residues. CDR3 bases: TGCGCCAGCAGCTTGTTACAGGGAGACTATGGCTACACCTTC. Its translation is CASSLLQGDYGYTF.

In its sample, this clone was seen once. CDR3 loop: CASNFGQGDTQYF. The CDR3 DNA is TGTGCCAGCAATTTTGGCCAGGGAGATACGCAGTATTTT. V gene TRBV12-3 or TRBV12-4 combines with J gene TRBJ2-3, with D tentatively TRBD1 (5 bases). CDR3 length: 13 residues. Trimming removed 7 bases at V and 5 bases at J, with 13 bases between.

CDR3: CATSESGIRTDTQYF. CDR3 bases: TGTGCCACCAGTGAATCGGGGATCCGCACAGATACGCAGTATTTT. The chain joins TRBV24-1 to TRBJ2-3, with a weak D call TRBD2 (5 bases). The V end was cut by 4 bases, the J end by 1 base, with 11 bases between. Germline V gene sequence: CDR1 KGHDR, CDR2 SFDVKD. This CDR3 spans 15 amino acids.

The chain has TRBV18 and TRBJ2-5; D not resolved. Deletions cut 2 bases from V and 5 bases from J, with 12 bases between. There are 14 residues in the CDR3. Germline V gene sequence: CDR1 KGHSH, CDR2 LQKENI. The CDR3 bases are TGTGCCAGCTCACCAGTACTAAACGACGAGACCCAGTACTTC. It translates to CASSPVLNDETQYF.

The chain uses TRBV5-4 and TRBJ2-3, with 8 bases aligning to TRBD2. Per germline, CDR1 SGHNT and CDR2 YYREEE (reference sequence). V shed 4 bases and J 4 bases; nucleotides not matched to a gene: 8. The CDR3 sequence is 15 residues long. The CDR3 is CASSPRRGVSDTQYF. CDR3 sequence (DNA): TGTGCCAGCAGCCCTCGGCGGGGGGTGTCAGATACGCAGTATTTT.

The chain couples TRBV11-2 to TRBJ1-3, with TRBD1 as a possible D gene (6 bases). CDR1 and CDR2 from the germline V gene are SGHAT and FQNNGV. CDR3 size: 16 residues. The V end was cut by 1 base, the J end by 0 bases, with 10 bases between. CDR3 sequence: CASSLATGLSGNTIYF. In DNA form, the CDR3 reads TGTGCCAGCAGCTTAGCCACAGGGCTCTCTGGAAACACCATATATTTT.

J is TRBJ2-2 and V is TRBV3-1 (or the pseudogene TRBV3-2); 7 bases fit TRBD2. The germline CDR1 and CDR2 sequences are LGHDT and YNNKEL (reference sequence). CDR3 length: 15 amino acids. Trimming removed 7 bases from V and 1 base from J; junction bases left unmatched: 6. CDR3 residues: CASIARGVNTGELFF. The CDR3 nucleotides are TGTGCCAGCATCGCCCGGGGGGTGAACACCGGGGAGCTGTTTTTT.

The chain uses TRBV5-6 and TRBJ1-1; no reliable D call. V was pared by 0 bases and J by 1 base, with 13 bases between. The CDR3 runs 16 residues. Germline CDR1 and CDR2: SGHDT and YYEEEE. The CDR3 region has the DNA TGTGCCAGCAGCTTGGCCGTACGACCAGGGAACACTGAAGCTTTCTTT. It codes for CASSLAVRPGNTEAFF.

The genes are TRBV20-1 and TRBJ2-7; 9 bases are shared with TRBD2. J gave up 0 bases and V 3 bases, and 3 bases lay outside the gene matches. The CDR3 is 14 residues long. CDR1 and CDR2 from the germline V gene are DFQATT and SNEGSKA (reference sequence). The CDR3 sequence: CSASSGGNSYEQYV. The CDR3 DNA sequence: TGCAGTGCTAGTAGCGGGGGAAACTCCTACGAGCAGTACGTC.

V is TRBV5-4 and J is TRBJ1-1; D gene uncertain. The CDR3 covers 13 residues. The germline V gene has CDR1 SGHNT and CDR2 YYREEE (reference sequence). Trimming left V 3 bases short and J 11 bases short, with 17 bases between. The CDR3 nucleotides are TGTGCCAGCAGCTCGGGAGGTGTGCAGGAGGCTTTCTTT. This sequence encodes CASSSGGVQEAFF.

For the CDR3, the DNA is TGTGCCAGCAGCTCCTCCCGGACTAGCGGGAGGGTCAATGAGCAGTTCTTC. Protein: CASSSSRTSGRVNEQFF. The chain couples TRBV5-4 to TRBJ2-1; 15 positions agree with TRBD2. The J segment lost 6 bases and the V segment lost 3 bases, leaving 7 bases of the junction unmatched. The CDR3 is 17 residues long. The germline gives CDR1 SGHNT, CDR2 YYREEE (reference sequence).

The chain combines TRBV7-9 with TRBJ1-2; 9 bases agree with TRBD1. This CDR3 contains 15 residues. The germline V gene has CDR1 SEHNR and CDR2 FQNEAQ (reference sequence). V trimming: 6 bases; J trimming: 7 bases; junction bases outside the gene matches: 12. The chain's CDR3 is CASRSGGTGGLGYTF. The CDR3 coding sequence is TGTGCCAGCAGGTCAGGAGGCACAGGGGGCCTTGGCTACACCTTC. Complete variable domain (other parts from reference TRBV7-9 and TRBJ1-2): DTGVSQNPRHKITKRGQNVTFRCDPISEHNRLYWYRQTLGQGPEFLTYFQNEAQLEKSRLLSDRFSAERPKGSFSTLEIQRTEQGDSAMYLCASRSGGTGGLGYTFGSGTRLTVV.

This sequence joins TRBV9 and TRBJ2-2, with 7 positions matching TRBD1. J lost 5 bases, V lost 4 bases, and 11 bases had no gene match. The CDR3 covers 16 residues. Germline loops: CDR1 SGDLS, CDR2 YYNGEE. The CDR3: CASSSQGDSRTGELFF. The CDR3 region has the DNA TGTGCCAGCAGCTCCCAAGGGGACAGTCGAACCGGGGAGCTGTTTTTT.

V gene TRBV19 combines with J gene TRBJ1-1; D is possibly TRBD1 (5 bases). Germline assignment: CDR1 LNHDA and CDR2 SQIVND (reference sequence). The CDR3 totals 16 residues. Trimming removed 7 bases at V and 1 base at J, with 19 bases between. DNA of the CDR3: TGTGCCAGTAATAAGTACAGTGCAGGGCCGAACACTGAAGCTTTCTTT. This encodes CASNKYSAGPNTEAFF.

This clone was recorded only once. This chain's CDR3 is CASSTGTLPGNTIYF. The CDR3 coding sequence is TGTGCCAGCAGCACGGGGACTTTACCTGGAAACACCATATATTTT. The chain uses TRBV11-3 and TRBJ1-3, with D possibly matching TRBD1 (5 bases). With 5 bases removed from V and 2 bases from J, the gap between germline ends came to 13 bases. Looked up from germline, CDR1 is SGHNT and CDR2 is YENEEA. The length of the CDR3 is 15 residues.

The V call is TRBV12-3 or TRBV12-4, the J call TRBJ2-1; D is unclear. Between the trimmed V and J ends, which lost 3 bases and 6 bases, there was a span of 9 bases. CDR3 length equals 13 residues. As DNA, the CDR3 is TGTGCCAGCAGTTTTTCGACTGGCAATGAGCAGTTCTTC. This sequence encodes CASSFSTGNEQFF.

This chain links TRBV2 with TRBJ1-2; the D gene is possibly TRBD1 (5 bases). V was clipped by 4 bases and J by 6 bases, with 21 bases between them. CDR1 and CDR2 (germline): SNHLY, FYNNEI. This CDR3 has 16 amino acids. CDR3 in DNA: TGTGCCAGCAGTGGGGCACAGGCCCTCTCCCGGAATGGCTACACCTTC. Amino acid sequence: CASSGAQALSRNGYTF.

The table lists this clone with a few counts. The CDR3 DNA follows: TGTGCCTGGAGTAGGACTGCAACTAATGAAAAACTGTTTTTT. The encoded protein is CAWSRTATNEKLFF. The rearrangement uses TRBV30 and TRBJ1-4; D remains unclear. Trimming stripped 2 bases from V and 0 bases from J, with 7 bases between. This CDR3 has 14 amino acids. Germline loops: CDR1 GTSNPN, CDR2 SVGIG (reference sequence).

The chain couples TRBV15 to TRBJ2-3; D might be TRBD1 (6 bases). The length of the CDR3 is 14 residues. The V and J ends lost 9 bases and 2 bases respectively, with 15 bases between them. Germline V gene data show CDR1 as LNHNV and CDR2 as YYDKDF (reference sequence). Here the CDR3 DNA reads TGTGCCACGGAACAGGGAGTCTACACAGATACGCAGTATTTT. Amino acids: CATEQGVYTDTQYF.

On this clone itself: The junction departs from the called germline gene at one end, perhaps through a read error. The chain has TRBV5-1 and TRBJ1-2; D is perhaps TRBD1 (6 bases). This CDR3 comprises 15 residues. Germline V gene sequence: CDR1 SGHRS, CDR2 YFSETQ. CDR3 sequence reads: CASSYGQTTNYGYTF. CDR3 DNA: TGTGCCAGCAGCTATGGACAGACTACCAACTATGGCTACACCTTC.

The rearrangement uses TRBV5-1 and TRBJ2-2, with D possibly matching TRBD1 (5 bases). Germline CDR1 reads SGHRS; CDR2 reads YFSETQ. CDR3 length: 16 amino acids. Trimming took off 4 bases at V and 0 bases at J, with 13 bases between the two ends. Written as DNA, the CDR3 is TGCGCCAGCAGCGGGCGACAGAACGCGAACACCGGGGAGCTGTTTTTT. Amino acid sequence: CASSGRQNANTGELFF.

The chain is built from TRBV7-9 and TRBJ1-2; TRBD1 is a possible D gene (6 bases). CDR3 length: 13 amino acids. Looked up from germline, CDR1 is SEHNR and CDR2 is FQNEAQ (reference sequence). Trimming left V 6 bases short and J 4 bases short, with 12 bases between. The CDR3 protein is CASSILRGYGYTF. CDR3 coding DNA: TGTGCCAGCAGTATACTCAGGGGCTATGGCTACACCTTC.